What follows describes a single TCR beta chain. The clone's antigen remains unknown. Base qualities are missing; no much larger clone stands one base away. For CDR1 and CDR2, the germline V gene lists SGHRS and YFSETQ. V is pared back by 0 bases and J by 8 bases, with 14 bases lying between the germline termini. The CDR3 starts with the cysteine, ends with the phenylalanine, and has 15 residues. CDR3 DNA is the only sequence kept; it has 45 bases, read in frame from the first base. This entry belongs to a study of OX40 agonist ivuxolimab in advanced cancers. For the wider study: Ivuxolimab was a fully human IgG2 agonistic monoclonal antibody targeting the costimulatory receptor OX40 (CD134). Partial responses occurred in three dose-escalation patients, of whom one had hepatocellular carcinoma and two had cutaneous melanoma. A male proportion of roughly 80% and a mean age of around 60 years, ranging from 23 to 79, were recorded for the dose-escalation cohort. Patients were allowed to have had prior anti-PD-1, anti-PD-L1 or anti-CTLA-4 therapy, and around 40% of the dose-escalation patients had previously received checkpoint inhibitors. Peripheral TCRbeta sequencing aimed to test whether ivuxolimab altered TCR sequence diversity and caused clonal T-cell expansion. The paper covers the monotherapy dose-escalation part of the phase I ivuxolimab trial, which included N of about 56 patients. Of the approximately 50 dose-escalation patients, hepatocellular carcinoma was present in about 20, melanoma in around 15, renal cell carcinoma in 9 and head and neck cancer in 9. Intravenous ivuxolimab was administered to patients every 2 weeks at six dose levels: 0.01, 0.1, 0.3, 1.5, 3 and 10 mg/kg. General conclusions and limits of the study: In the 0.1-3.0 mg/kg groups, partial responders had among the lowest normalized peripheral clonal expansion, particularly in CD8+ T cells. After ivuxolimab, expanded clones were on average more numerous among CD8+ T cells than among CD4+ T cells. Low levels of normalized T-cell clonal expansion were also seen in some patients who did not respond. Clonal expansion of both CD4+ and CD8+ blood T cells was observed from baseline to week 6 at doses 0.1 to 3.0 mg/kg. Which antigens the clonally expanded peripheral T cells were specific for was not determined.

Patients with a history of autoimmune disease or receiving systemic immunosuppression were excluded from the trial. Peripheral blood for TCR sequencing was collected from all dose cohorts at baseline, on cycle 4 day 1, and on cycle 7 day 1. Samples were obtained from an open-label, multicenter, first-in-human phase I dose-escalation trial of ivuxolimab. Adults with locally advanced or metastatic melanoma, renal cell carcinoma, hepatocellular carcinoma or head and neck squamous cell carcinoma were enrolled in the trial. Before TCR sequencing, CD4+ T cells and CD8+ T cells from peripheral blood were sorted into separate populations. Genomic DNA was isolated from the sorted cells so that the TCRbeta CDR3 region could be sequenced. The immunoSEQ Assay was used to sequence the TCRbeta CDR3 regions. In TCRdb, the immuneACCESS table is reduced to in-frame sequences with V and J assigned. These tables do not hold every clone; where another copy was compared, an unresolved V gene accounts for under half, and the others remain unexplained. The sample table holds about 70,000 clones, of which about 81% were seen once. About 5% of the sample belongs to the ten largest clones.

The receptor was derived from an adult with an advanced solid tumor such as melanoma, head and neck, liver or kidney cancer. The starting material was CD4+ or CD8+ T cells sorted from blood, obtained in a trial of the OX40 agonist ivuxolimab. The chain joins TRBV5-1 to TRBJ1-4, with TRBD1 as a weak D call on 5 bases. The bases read TGCGCCAGCAGCTTGGATGGGGGTCGATCCGAAAAACTGTTTTTT. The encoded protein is CASSLDGGRSEKLFF.